A selection of T cell receptor beta chains follows, all from one sample in a study of read filtering for tumor transcriptome and immune sequencing. TCRdb independently ran MiXCR on the reads; one entry per CDR3 protein. The sample has about 58,000 distinct CDR3 sequences, more than 9% seen once. The sample consisted of a population of CD138-negative cells sorted from bone marrow. The source of these receptors is a donor at least 40 years old with multiple myeloma. CDR3s include the opening cysteine and the closing phenylalanine or tryptophan. The D gene is left open where the match is weak. Where a row states a size, it is once, few, many or the class of an expanded clone; other rows omit it.

TRBJ1-4 | TRBV5-1 | - | many | 13 | CASSSSGSEKLFF | TGCGCCAGCAGCTCCTCGGGTAGTGAAAAACTGTTTTTT
TRBJ2-7 | TRBV7-8 | - | many | 10 | CASGSSEQYF | TGTGCCAGCGGGTCCAGCGAGCAGTACTTC
TRBJ1-4 | TRBV6-6 | TRBD1 | many | 14 | CASSPGQVHEKLFF | TGTGCCAGCAGCCCGGGACAGGTTCATGAAAAACTGTTTTTT
TRBJ1-1 | TRBV29-1 | TRBD1 | many | 15 | CSSRTGGAWNTEAFF | TGCAGCTCGAGGACAGGTGGGGCATGGAACACTGAAGCTTTCTTT
TRBJ2-2 | TRBV29-1 | - | - | 12 | CSFRSNTGEQLF | TGCAGCTTCCGGTCGAACACCGGGGAGCAGTTATTT
TRBJ2-7 | TRBV5-1 | TRBD1 | many | 13 | CASSLDRVDEQYF | TGCGCCAGCTCCTTGGACAGGGTCGACGAGCAGTACTTC
TRBJ1-5 | TRBV7-8 | - | many | 14 | CASRRGNSNQPQHF | TGTGCCAGCAGGAGGGGAAATAGCAATCAGCCCCAGCATTTT
TRBJ1-2 | TRBV14 | - | - | 16 | CASSRDVPVRDCGYTF | TGTGCCAGCAGTCGGGACGTGCCCGTCCGCGACTGCGGCTACACCTTC
TRBJ2-2 | TRBV12-3/TRBV12-4 | - | many | 14 | CASNSNERVGELFF | TGTGCCAGCAACTCGAACGAGCGGGTCGGGGAGCTGTTTTTT
TRBJ2-3 | TRBV5-1 | TRBD1 | many | 18 | CASSPTKGGTGGPDTQYF | TGCGCCAGCAGCCCAACCAAAGGCGGGACAGGGGGACCAGATACGCAGTATTTT
TRBJ2-7 | TRBV20-1 | TRBD1 | many | 14 | CSAKTGTGVNEQYF | TGCAGTGCTAAGACAGGGACAGGGGTAAACGAGCAGTACTTC
TRBJ1-2 | TRBV20-1 | TRBD1 | many | 15 | CSARRPQGANYGYTF | TGCAGTGCTAGGAGACCCCAGGGGGCTAACTATGGCTACACCTTC
TRBJ1-2 | TRBV2 | - | many | 15 | CASSRSQAADYGYTF | TGTGCCAGCAGTCGTTCACAGGCAGCGGATTATGGCTACACCTTC
TRBJ2-5 | TRBV11-2 | TRBD2 | few | 14 | CASSWRGGGETQYF | TGTGCCAGCAGCTGGCGGGGGGGGGGCGAGACCCAGTACTTC
TRBJ2-5 | TRBV24-1 | - | many | 11 | CATSVEETQYF | TGTGCCACCAGTGTAGAAGAGACCCAGTACTTC
TRBJ2-7 | TRBV28 | TRBD2 | few | 15 | CASSPPSGGSYEQYF | TGTGCCAGCAGTCCACCTAGCGGGGGGTCCTACGAGCAGTACTTC
TRBJ1-1 | TRBV6-2/TRBV6-3 | - | many | 12 | CASSKMNTEAFF | TGTGCCAGCAGTAAGATGAACACTGAAGCTTTCTTT
TRBJ2-3 | TRBV5-1 | TRBD2 | many | 18 | CASSLSLAGGPLTDTQYF | TGCGCCAGCAGCTTGAGTCTAGCGGGGGGCCCCCTCACAGATACGCAGTATTTT
TRBJ2-6 | TRBV29-1 | TRBD1 | many | 18 | CSVTPPGQGFSGANVLTF | TGCAGCGTTACGCCCCCGGGACAGGGCTTCTCTGGGGCCAACGTCCTGACTTTC
TRBJ2-4 | TRBV19 | - | few | 15 | CASSITGIAKNIQYF | TGTGCCAGTAGTATCACAGGGATAGCCAAAAACATTCAGTACTTC
TRBJ2-7 | TRBV7-9 | TRBD1 | many | 14 | CASSSADRGGEQYF | TGTGCCAGCAGCTCCGCCGACAGGGGGGGAGAGCAGTACTTC
TRBJ2-4 | TRBV20-1 | - | many | 13 | CSARAPVKNIQYF | TGCAGTGCTAGAGCCCCGGTAAAAAACATTCAGTACTTC
TRBJ2-1 | TRBV6-5 | - | few | 15 | CTSSYTYSSYNEQFF | TGTACCAGCAGTTACACCTACAGCTCCTACAATGAGCAGTTCTTC
TRBJ2-7 | TRBV10-3 | TRBD1 | many | 16 | CAISEGVGGSVYEQYF | TGTGCCATCAGTGAAGGGGTAGGGGGCTCCGTCTACGAGCAGTACTTC
TRBJ1-2 | TRBV6-2/TRBV6-3 | - | many | 13 | CASSYYQVGGYTF | TGTGCCAGCAGTTACTATCAGGTCGGCGGCTACACCTTC
TRBJ2-5 | TRBV20-1 | TRBD2 | many | 15 | CSAREPSSGQETQYF | TGCAGTGCTAGGGAACCCTCTAGCGGCCAAGAGACCCAGTACTTC